This TCR beta chain appears in the sequencing data of a study of T cells in localized non-small cell lung cancer. This clone showed up just a few times. Its antigen remains unidentified. Measured with immunoSEQ multiplex PCR; TCRdb has only the in-frame clones, and not every one. This sample has some 1,400 clones, with 15% to 20% found just once. The ends lost 5 bases at V and 4 bases at J; junction bases unmatched: 11. Germline V gene data show CDR1 as GTSNPN and CDR2 as SVGIG (reference sequence). The length of the CDR3 is 14 residues. General study results and limits: There was an association of higher blood T cell density with longer overall survival. Across samples, adjacent lung featured a median approximately 56 of the top 100 tumor clones. Adjacent uninvolved lung tissue had the highest T cell clonality, exceeding tumor.

The sample in question was lung tumor tissue, obtained before any cancer treatment. This clonotype was sampled from a woman between 35 and 70 years old with stage I lung adenocarcinoma. This chain uses TRBV30 with TRBJ2-7; 7 bases map to TRBD1. In DNA form, the CDR3 reads TGTGCCTGGTCCGACAGGGTTCGTCCGTACGAGCAGTACTTC. Translation: CAWSDRVRPYEQYF.